These 6 T cell receptor beta chains were sequenced from one sample in a study of identical twins. MiXCR, applied by TCRdb to the 5' RACE reads, yields one record per CDR3 protein. This table holds approximately 620,000 distinct CDR3 sequences, 8.6% found once. The same data also went into a second study, on yellow fever vaccine responses in identical twins.

The sample comprised PBMCs. The receptors derive from a woman aged 18-30 years in good health.

This clonotype was observed a few times. The rearrangement joins TRBV20-1 to TRBJ2-2; D call uncertain. Trimming left V 3 bases short and J 0 bases short, with 8 bases between. CDR3 length: 14 residues. Germline lookup yields CDR1 DFQATT and CDR2 SNEGSKA (reference sequence). CDR3 protein: CSARGSPNTGELFF. The DNA for the CDR3 is TGCAGTGCTAGGGGCAGTCCGAACACCGGGGAGCTGTTTTTT.

This chain joins TRBV6-1 and TRBJ2-1; no clear D gene. Trimming removed 10 bases from V and 3 bases from J, with 13 bases in between. The CDR3 contains 13 residues. Germline CDR1 is MNHNS and CDR2 is SASEGT. This CDR3 reads CATARAIYNEQFF. Written as DNA, the CDR3 is TGTGCCACCGCTCGGGCCATCTACAATGAGCAGTTCTTC.

V is TRBV29-1 and J is TRBJ1-2; D is ambiguous. Trimming cost V 6 bases and J 6 bases, with 14 bases left between them. Germline CDR1 reads SQVTM; CDR2 reads ANQGSEA. The CDR3 has 12 residues. For the CDR3, the DNA is TGCAGCGTCCGTGAGAATGGGCATGGCTACACCTTC. Translating gives CSVRENGHGYTF.

This clonotype appeared a few times. The rearrangement joins TRBV7-9 to TRBJ2-1; the D is unclear. V was shortened by 4 bases and J by 4 bases, with 14 bases between the two germline ends. Germline V gene lookup returns CDR1 SEHNR and CDR2 FQNEAQ (reference sequence). The CDR3 totals 15 residues. The CDR3 DNA reads TGTGCCAGCAGCTCCGGCGGATCCGTATACAATGAGCAGTTCTTC. It is translated as CASSSGGSVYNEQFF.

This clonotype was observed a few times. This chain connects TRBV2 to TRBJ1-4; D possibly corresponds to TRBD1 (5 bases). Trimming took 6 bases from V and 13 from J, leaving 24 bases between them. The CDR3 totals 15 residues. Germline-derived CDR1 and CDR2 are SNHLY and FYNNEI. CDR3 nucleotides: TGTGCCAGCAGCGCCGCCGGGACTCCCCTAAGGGGACTGTTTTTT. This translates into CASSAAGTPLRGLFF.

This clonotype was observed a few times. In DNA, the CDR3 is TGTGCCATCACGAAAGAGGGAGGGCCTGGCGAGCAGTACTTC. Its translation: CAITKEGGPGEQYF. The rearrangement links TRBV10-3 to TRBJ2-7; the match to TRBD2 covers 7 bases. CDR3 size: 14 residues. Germline CDR1 reads ENHRY; CDR2 reads SYGVKD. V dropped 7 bases and J dropped 6; count of bases not matched to a gene: 12.